The source of this T cell receptor beta chain is a study of technical replicates of blood from several donors. This clone was recorded once. Trimming left V 0 bases short and J 6 bases short, with 12 bases between. This CDR3 contains 14 residues. Germline V gene sequence: CDR1 SGDLS, CDR2 YYNGEE. This table comes from immunoSEQ multiplex PCR, and its TCRdb copy is limited to in-frame clones, with some not included. The sample records around 70,000 clones, 95% to 97% being singletons. The chain combines TRBV9 with TRBJ1-2; possibly TRBD1 for D (6 bases). The receptor was isolated from a human donor in good health. The specimen sequenced was T cells isolated from PBMCs. CDR3 nucleotide sequence: TGTGCCAGCAGCGTAGTCTCAGGGGTGGATGGCTACACCTTC. Its protein is CASSVVSGVDGYTF.